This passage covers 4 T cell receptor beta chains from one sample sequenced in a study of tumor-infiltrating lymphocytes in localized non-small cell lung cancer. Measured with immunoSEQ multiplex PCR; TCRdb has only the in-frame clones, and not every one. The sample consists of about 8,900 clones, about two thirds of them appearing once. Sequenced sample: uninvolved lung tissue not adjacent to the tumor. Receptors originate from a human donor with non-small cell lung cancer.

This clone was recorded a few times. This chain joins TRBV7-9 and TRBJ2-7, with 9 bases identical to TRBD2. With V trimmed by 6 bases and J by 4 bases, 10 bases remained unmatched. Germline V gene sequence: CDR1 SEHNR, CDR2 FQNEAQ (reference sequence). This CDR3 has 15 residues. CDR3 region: CASSPPTSGDYEQYF. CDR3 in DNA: TGTGCCAGCAGTCCTCCGACTAGCGGAGATTACGAGCAGTACTTC.

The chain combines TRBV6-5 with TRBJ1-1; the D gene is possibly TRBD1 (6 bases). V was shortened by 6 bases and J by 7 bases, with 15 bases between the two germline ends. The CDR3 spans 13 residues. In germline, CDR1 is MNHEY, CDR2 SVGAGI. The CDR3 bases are TGTGCCAGCAGCCACACGGGGGCCGGTGAAGCTTTCTTT. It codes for CASSHTGAGEAFF.

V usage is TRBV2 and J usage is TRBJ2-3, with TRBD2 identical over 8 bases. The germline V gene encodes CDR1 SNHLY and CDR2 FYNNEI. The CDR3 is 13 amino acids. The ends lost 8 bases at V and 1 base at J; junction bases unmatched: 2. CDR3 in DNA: TGTGCCAGCCAACTAGCGGGCACAGATACGCAGTATTTT. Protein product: CASQLAGTDTQYF.

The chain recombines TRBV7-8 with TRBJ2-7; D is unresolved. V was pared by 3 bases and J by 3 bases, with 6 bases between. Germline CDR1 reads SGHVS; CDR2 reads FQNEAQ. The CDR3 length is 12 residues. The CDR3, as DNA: TGTGCCAGCAGCTTTACTCGCTACGAGCAGTACTTC. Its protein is CASSFTRYEQYF.